Sequencing of this T cell receptor beta chain was carried out in a study of blood T cells in healthy people across ages. CDR1 and CDR2 from the germline V gene are SQVTM and ANQGSEA. The ends lost 6 bases at V and 3 bases at J; junction bases unmatched: 5. This CDR3 is 13 amino acids long. Sample-barcoded 5' priming and a J-beta primer mix drove a second PCR of roughly 7 to 11 cycles. Using its own MiXCR run on the 5' RACE reads, TCRdb lists one record per CDR3 protein. The repertoire consists of hundreds of thousands of distinct CDR3 sequences, with over 40% occurring once and the leading ten covering roughly 12%. This clonotype was observed once.

The chain is built from TRBV29-1 and TRBJ2-7; 10 nucleotides match TRBD2. The sequencing input was blood. The sequence was collected from a woman of 80 years or more in good health. The CDR3 bases are TGCAGCGTGCGCCCTAGCGGGGGCTACGAGCAGTACTTC. It translates to CSVRPSGGYEQYF.